The 11 T cell receptor beta chains below all came from one sample that was sequenced in a study of T cells after yellow fever vaccination. TCRdb ran MiXCR on the 5' RACE reads and lists one entry per CDR3 protein. The sample carries some 170,000 distinct CDR3 sequences, over 7% recorded once. Source: CD8+ T cells sorted from PBMCs, taken 45 days after the yellow fever booster vaccination. The receptors come from a man aged 18 to 29 who received the YFV17D yellow fever vaccine.

There are a few counts of this clonotype. This chain connects TRBV5-4 to TRBJ2-5, with TRBD2 identical over 11 bases. Unmatched junction bases numbered 4, after V lost 2 bases and J lost 7 bases. This CDR3 spans 14 amino acids. Germline values: CDR1 SGHNT, CDR2 YYREEE (reference sequence). The CDR3 region has the DNA TGTGCCAGCAGCTTCTTAGCGGGAGGGGGGACCCAGTACTTC. Translated: CASSFLAGGGTQYF.

This clonotype was seen ten or more times. The genes are TRBV7-9 and TRBJ2-1; a weak D match, TRBD2 (5 bases). The CDR3 has 17 amino acids. V gave up 4 bases and J gave up 4 bases, with 20 bases separating them. CDR1 SEHNR and CDR2 FQNEAQ come from the germline V gene (reference sequence). CDR3 sequence reads: CASSSQIPPRAYNEQFF. The CDR3, as DNA: TGTGCCAGCAGCTCCCAGATCCCACCGCGGGCTTACAATGAGCAGTTCTTC.

The chain uses TRBV29-1 and TRBJ1-2, with 8 bases identical to TRBD1. After removal of 6 bases from V and 6 bases from J, the junction contained 6 bases not matched to a gene. Per germline, CDR1 SQVTM and CDR2 ANQGSEA. The CDR3 sequence is 12 residues long. CDR3 nucleotides: TGCAGCGTGACAGGGGCGCCTCATGGCTACACCTTC. This codes for CSVTGAPHGYTF.

This clonotype has a count of ten or more. The chain combines TRBV4-1 with TRBJ1-4, with D hard to call. The CDR3 is 15 amino acids. V was cut by 3 bases and J by 8 bases, with 16 bases left in between. From germline, CDR1 is MGHRA and CDR2 YSYEKL. CDR3 sequence: CASSQRGIENEKLFF. CDR3 nucleotides: TGCGCCAGCAGCCAGAGAGGGATAGAAAACGAAAAACTGTTTTTT.

The chain combines TRBV7-8 with TRBJ2-6, with D perhaps given as TRBD1 or TRBD2 (5 bases each). This CDR3 is 16 amino acids long. V lost 8 bases and J 0 bases, leaving 14 bases between the germline ends. Germline CDR1 reads SGHVS; CDR2 reads FQNEAQ. The DNA of the CDR3 is TGTGCCAGCTATGAGGGACGGCTCTCTGGGGCCAACGTCCTGACTTTC. Amino acids: CASYEGRLSGANVLTF.

The chain uses TRBV5-5 and TRBJ2-3, with 9 bases fitting TRBD1. CDR3 length equals 15 residues. The germline gives CDR1 SGHKS, CDR2 YYEKEE (reference sequence). V lost 4 bases, J lost 5 bases, and 8 bases stayed unmatched. CDR3 region: CASSAPTGGKDTQYF. The CDR3 DNA is TGTGCCAGCAGCGCGCCGACAGGGGGTAAAGATACGCAGTATTTT. Full variable domain (remainder filled in from reference TRBV5-5 and TRBJ2-3): DAGVTQSPTHLIKTRGQQVTLRCSPISGHKSVSWYQQVLGQGPQFIFQYYEKEERGRGNFPDRFSARQFPNYSSELNVNALLLGDSALYLCASSAPTGGKDTQYFGPGTRLTVL.

This clonotype has only a few counts. The gene calls are TRBV6-5 and TRBJ2-2; 7 nucleotides agree with TRBD1. This CDR3 has 15 residues. Germline CDR1 reads MNHEY; CDR2 reads SVGAGI. V was pared by 6 bases and J by 4 bases, with 8 bases of the junction left unmatched. Here the CDR3 DNA reads TGTGCCAGCAGATTCTACCGGGACAGCACCGGGGAGCTGTTTTTT. This encodes CASRFYRDSTGELFF.

This clonotype was observed a handful of times. This rearrangement joins TRBV6-2 or TRBV6-3 to TRBJ2-7, with no clear D. This CDR3 region has 15 residues. V was shortened by 5 bases and J by 5 bases, with 19 bases between the two germline ends. From germline, CDR1 is MNHEY and CDR2 SVGEGT. DNA for the CDR3: TGTGCCAGCAGTGCCGGAAGACTTACTTTGAACGAGCAGTACTTC. Translation gives CASSAGRLTLNEQYF.

The J gene is TRBJ1-2, the V gene TRBV7-6, with 8 bases matching TRBD1. CDR1 is SGHVS, CDR2 FNYEAQ, per germline. The trim removed 5 bases at V and 7 bases at J, leaving 12 bases unmatched. The CDR3 sequence is 15 residues long. The CDR3 sequence is CASSPRTGTVGGYTF. In nucleotides, the CDR3 is TGTGCCAGCAGCCCCAGGACAGGGACCGTGGGTGGCTACACCTTC.

This clonotype was recorded a few times. The J gene is TRBJ2-1, the V gene TRBV4-1, with 9 bases fitting TRBD2. CDR1 is MGHRA, CDR2 YSYEKL, per germline. With 4 bases clipped from V and 3 bases from J, the junction kept 7 bases outside the gene matches. The CDR3 spans 16 residues. DNA for the CDR3: TGCGCCAGCAGCCCTCAGGCGGGGGGGCTCTACAATGAGCAGTTCTTC. Encoded protein: CASSPQAGGLYNEQFF.

This clonotype was observed a handful of times. This rearrangement joins TRBV29-1 to TRBJ2-1; 10 bases line up with TRBD1. The CDR3 totals 14 residues. The germline CDR1 and CDR2 sequences are SQVTM and ANQGSEA. V trimming: 7 bases; J trimming: 3 bases; junction bases outside the gene matches: 6. CDR3 DNA: TGCAGCGGAACGGGACAGGGGATCTACAATGAGCAGTTCTTC. Protein product: CSGTGQGIYNEQFF.